What follows are 21 T cell receptor beta chains derived from one specimen sequenced in a study of control samples from healthy donors and cancer patients. Produced via immunoSEQ multiplex PCR; TCRdb's table is partial and in-frame only. Altogether some 130,000 clones are present, 80% to 95% being singletons, with the ten largest covering approximately 2%. Material for sequencing was blood. The receptor source for this set is a woman aged 45-65 years in good health.

The J gene is TRBJ2-1, the V gene TRBV7-2; D is unclear. The germline CDR1 and CDR2 sequences are SGHTA and FQGNSA. The CDR3 sequence is 13 residues long. V lost 5 bases to trimming and J lost 8 bases, with 13 bases between them. The CDR3 region has the DNA TGTGCCAGCAGCCGCGAACCTAGGGATGAGCAGTTCTTC. Amino acids: CASSREPRDEQFF.

The V gene is TRBV6-6, the J gene TRBJ1-2; tentatively, D is TRBD1 (5 bases). The CDR3 length is 13 residues. V was clipped by 1 base and J by 8 bases, with 11 bases between them. Looked up from germline, CDR1 is MNHNY and CDR2 is SVGAGI (reference sequence). The DNA for the CDR3 is TGTGCCAGCAGTTACTTCAGGGAGGAAGGCTACACCTTC. Protein: CASSYFREEGYTF.

The V gene is TRBV6-5, the J gene TRBJ1-2, with TRBD1 as a possible D gene (6 bases). Trimming cost V 11 bases and J 5 bases, with 18 bases left between them. There are 13 residues in the CDR3. CDR1 and CDR2 (germline): MNHEY, SVGAGI. The CDR3 DNA is TGTGCCGCGGGGGCAGGTAGAATGTATGGCTACACCTTC. Residues: CAAGAGRMYGYTF.

This sequence joins TRBV6-5 and TRBJ2-7; D may be TRBD2 (6 bases). Germline assignment: CDR1 MNHEY and CDR2 SVGAGI. This CDR3 has 16 amino acids. Trimming stripped 0 bases from V and 2 bases from J, with 14 bases between. CDR3 residues: CASSYSKGLSPYEQYF. The DNA for the CDR3 is TGTGCCAGCAGTTACTCGAAGGGACTTTCCCCCTACGAGCAGTACTTC.

V gene TRBV11-2 combines with J gene TRBJ1-3, with D unclear. The ends were cut back, 4 bases at V and 8 bases at J, with 6 bases in the middle. There are 11 residues in the CDR3. CDR1 SGHAT and CDR2 FQNNGV come from the germline V gene. DNA of the CDR3: TGTGCCAGCAGCTACGGTCACACCATATATTTT. This codes for CASSYGHTIYF.

This chain joins TRBV11-2 and TRBJ2-7; D may be TRBD1 (6 bases). V gave up 4 bases and J gave up 6 bases, with 13 bases separating them. Germline V gene lookup returns CDR1 SGHAT and CDR2 FQNNGV. The CDR3 consists of 13 residues. DNA of the CDR3: TGTGCCAGCAGCTGGGGGCAGGGTCCCGAGCAGTACTTC. Its translation: CASSWGQGPEQYF. Drawing the rest from reference TRBV11-2 and TRBJ2-7, the complete variable domain is EAGVAQSPRYKIIEKRQSVAFWCNPISGHATLYWYQQILGQGPKLLIQFQNNGVVDDSQLPKDRFSAERLKGVDSTLKIQPAKLEDSAVYLCASSWGQGPEQYFGPGTRLTVT.

J is TRBJ1-2 and V is TRBV18, with D possibly matching TRBD1 (6 bases). CDR1 and CDR2 from the germline V gene are KGHSH and LQKENI. This CDR3 has 16 residues. V was shortened by 6 bases and J by 0 bases, with 17 bases between the two germline ends. CDR3 sequence (DNA): TGTGCCAGCTCGCAGTCTCTTGACAGGACTAACTATGGCTACACCTTC. This codes for CASSQSLDRTNYGYTF.

V usage is TRBV5-4 and J usage is TRBJ2-2; possible D gene TRBD1, 5 bases. The germline gives CDR1 SGHNT, CDR2 YYREEE (reference sequence). The V gene lost 4 bases and the J gene lost 0 bases, with 10 bases spanning the gap. CDR3 length equals 15 residues. CDR3 DNA: TGTGCCAGCAGCCCCCCAGGGACGAACACCGGGGAGCTGTTTTTT. It codes for CASSPPGTNTGELFF.

The chain employs TRBV10-3 and TRBJ1-5; D might be TRBD1 (5 bases). This CDR3 has 14 residues. Germline CDR1 ENHRY, CDR2 SYGVKD. The V gene lost 4 bases and the J gene lost 1 base, with 8 bases spanning the gap. The CDR3 reads CAISAGLSNQPQHF. The CDR3, as DNA: TGTGCCATCAGTGCGGGACTAAGCAATCAGCCCCAGCATTTT.

The chain couples TRBV19 to TRBJ1-3, with a weak D call TRBD1 (6 bases). Between the trimmed V and J ends, which lost 5 bases and 0 bases, there was a span of 11 bases. The CDR3 totals 15 residues. Germline CDR1 reads LNHDA; CDR2 reads SQIVND (reference sequence). The CDR3 region has the DNA TGTGCCAGTAGTGCGACAGGTAACTCTGGAAACACCATATATTTT. Translation: CASSATGNSGNTIYF.

The rearrangement joins TRBV30 to TRBJ2-7; TRBD1 matches at 9 bases. The ends lost 4 bases at V and 4 bases at J; junction bases unmatched: 8. CDR3 size: 14 residues. Germline V gene lookup returns CDR1 GTSNPN and CDR2 SVGIG (reference sequence). CDR3: CAWTPGQGRYEQYF. For the CDR3, the DNA is TGTGCCTGGACCCCGGGACAGGGCAGGTACGAGCAGTACTTC. Based on the CDR3 plus reference TRBV30 and TRBJ2-7, the full variable domain is SQTIHQWPATLVQPVGSPLSLECTVEGTSNPNLYWYRQAAGRGLQLLFYSVGIGQISSEVPQNLSASRPQDRQFILSSKKLLLSDSGFYLCAWTPGQGRYEQYFGPGTRLTVT.

The chain joins TRBV19 to TRBJ1-4; D unclear. The length of the CDR3 is 14 residues. The ends were cut back, 7 bases at V and 0 bases at J, with 9 bases in the middle. Germline V CDR1 and CDR2: LNHDA, SQIVND (reference sequence). The CDR3 region is CASNRLSTNEKLFF. CDR3 coding DNA: TGTGCCAGTAATCGGCTCTCAACTAATGAAAAACTGTTTTTT.

The chain carries TRBV5-6 and TRBJ1-5; D is possibly TRBD1 (6 bases). V was cut by 0 bases and J by 0 bases, with 16 bases left in between. The germline CDR1 and CDR2 sequences are SGHDT and YYEEEE. The CDR3 loop spans 18 amino acids. CDR3 in amino acids: CASSLVGGSENSNQPQHF. In DNA form, the CDR3 reads TGTGCCAGCAGCTTGGTGGGGGGCTCCGAGAATAGCAATCAGCCCCAGCATTTT.

This clone showed up just a few times. The chain uses TRBV27 and TRBJ1-1; no definite D call. Germline V gene data show CDR1 as MNHEY and CDR2 as SMNVEV (reference sequence). Trimming left V 2 bases short and J 2 bases short, with 12 bases between. The CDR3 consists of 15 residues. The CDR3 nucleotides are TGTGCCAGCAGTTTAGGAATAGACCTAAACACTGAAGCTTTCTTT. Protein sequence: CASSLGIDLNTEAFF.

This chain joins TRBV11-2 and TRBJ1-4, with D possibly TRBD1 on 6 matching bases. This CDR3 has 14 amino acids. The germline V gene has CDR1 SGHAT and CDR2 FQNNGV. V lost 5 bases and J lost 5, with 12 bases in between. The CDR3 loop is CASSPPGTNEKLFF. As DNA, the CDR3 is TGTGCCAGCAGCCCCCCTGGGACAAATGAAAAACTGTTTTTT.

The V and J genes are TRBV4-1 and TRBJ2-5; D unresolved. V lost 1 base, J lost 5 bases, and 11 bases lay in between. There are 14 residues in the CDR3. Germline V gives CDR1 MGHRA, CDR2 YSYEKL. The CDR3, as DNA: TGCGCCAGCAGCCAAGCTGGGGATTTCGAGACCCAGTACTTC. It codes for CASSQAGDFETQYF.

This chain connects TRBV28 to TRBJ1-5; D gene ambiguous. The germline CDR1 and CDR2 sequences are MDHEN and SYDVKM. This CDR3 has 12 residues. Trimming shortened V by 7 bases and J by 1 base, and 5 bases separated the two germline ends. The CDR3 nucleotides are TGTGCCAGCACGGGGAGCAATCAGCCCCAGCATTTT. It is translated as CASTGSNQPQHF.

The J gene is TRBJ2-5, the V gene TRBV2; no reliable D call. The length of the CDR3 is 13 residues. V lost 4 bases and J 5 bases, leaving 11 bases between the germline ends. Germline lookup yields CDR1 SNHLY and CDR2 FYNNEI. CDR3 nucleotides: TGTGCCAGCAGTGCCTTGGCGTATGAGACCCAGTACTTC. Amino acid sequence: CASSALAYETQYF. The full variable domain, with the rest looked up from reference TRBV2 and TRBJ2-5, is EPEVTQTPSHQVTQMGQEVILRCVPISNHLYFYWYRQILGQKVEFLVSFYNNEISEKSEIFDDQFSVERPDGSNFTLKIRSTKLEDSAMYFCASSALAYETQYFGPGTRLLVL.

The rearrangement uses TRBV19 and TRBJ1-5; D is ambiguous. Germline loops: CDR1 LNHDA, CDR2 SQIVND (reference sequence). The CDR3 is 16 residues long. Trimming shortened V by 4 bases and J by 0 bases, and 13 bases separated the two germline ends. CDR3 coding DNA: TGTGCCAGTAGTACGACGCCGCGCTATAGCAATCAGCCCCAGCATTTT. As protein: CASSTTPRYSNQPQHF.

The chain employs TRBV9 and TRBJ1-3; D remains unclear. CDR3 length: 14 amino acids. V lost 1 base and J lost 4, with 9 bases in between. Germline CDR1 reads SGDLS; CDR2 reads YYNGEE. The CDR3 DNA sequence: TGTGCCAGCAGCGTACAGGCTTCAGGAAACACCATATATTTT. Its translation is CASSVQASGNTIYF.

The chain recombines TRBV7-9 with TRBJ1-3; perhaps TRBD1 as D (6 bases). The CDR3 contains 16 residues. V lost 5 bases and J 0 bases, leaving 14 bases between the germline ends. CDR1 and CDR2 (germline): SEHNR, FQNEAQ (reference sequence). CDR3 sequence (DNA): TGTGCCAGCAGCCGGACAGAGCAGAGCTCTGGAAACACCATATATTTT. This gives the protein CASSRTEQSSGNTIYF.